The 28 T cell receptor beta chains below were found in one sample sequenced in a study of shared clonotypes between healthy human individuals. TCRdb keeps only in-frame clones here, not all; method: immunoSEQ multiplex PCR. The table has around 940,000 clones, about three quarters seen once. Sequencing input: memory CD4+ T cells sorted from blood. Subset here: CD45RA-negative fraction. All receptors come from a man aged 18 to 29 in good health.

The chain couples TRBV4-2 to TRBJ2-5; 8 bases map to TRBD2. The CDR3 is made up of 15 amino acids. Germline V gene data show CDR1 as LGHNA and CDR2 as YNFKEQ. The V gene end was trimmed by 0 bases and the J gene end by 6 bases; junction bases not matched to a gene: 6. The CDR3 region has the DNA TGTGCCAGCAGCCAAGACGGGGGGGACTCACAGACCCAGTACTTC. Protein sequence: CASSQDGGDSQTQYF.

The rearrangement uses TRBV12-5 and TRBJ1-1, with D maybe TRBD1 (5 bases). The CDR3 has 15 residues. V lost 1 base, J lost 1 base, and 10 bases lay in between. CDR1 and CDR2 (germline): LGHNT, FRNRAP. The CDR3 reads CASGLGAGGNTEAFF. The CDR3 DNA reads TGTGCTAGTGGTTTGGGAGCCGGGGGGAACACTGAAGCTTTCTTT.

About this clone itself: A read error may produce the germline difference seen at one junction end. J is TRBJ2-1 and V is TRBV20-1, with D unresolved. This CDR3 contains 11 residues. Germline loops: CDR1 DFQATT, CDR2 SNEGSKA (reference sequence). In DNA form, the CDR3 reads TGCAGTGCTGGAGAGCTAGGGGAGCAGTTCTTC. The encoded protein is CSAGELGEQFF.

This chain joins TRBV30 and TRBJ2-7; D is possibly TRBD2 (6 bases). There are 13 residues in the CDR3. The ends were cut back, 3 bases at V and 3 bases at J, with 12 bases in the middle. In germline, CDR1 is GTSNPN, CDR2 SVGIG (reference sequence). The CDR3 DNA follows: TGTGCCTGGAGGCGGGGACCACTCTACGAGCAGTACTTC. Amino acid sequence: CAWRRGPLYEQYF.

In its sample, this clone was seen a few times. Other DNA sequences from this sample encode an identical CDR3 as well. J is TRBJ1-2 and V is TRBV28; D uncertain. CDR1 and CDR2 (germline): MDHEN, SYDVKM. CDR3 size: 13 residues. Trimming took 2 bases from V and 2 from J, leaving 6 bases between them. In DNA form, the CDR3 reads TGTGCCAGCAGTTTAGGCCTAAACTATGGCTACACCTTC. This translates into CASSLGLNYGYTF.

This clone appeared many times. V and J are TRBV29-1 and TRBJ2-5; a possible D gene is TRBD2 (6 bases). Germline V gene data show CDR1 as SQVTM and CDR2 as ANQGSEA. Trimming shortened V by 2 bases and J by 6 bases, and 13 bases separated the two germline ends. The length of the CDR3 is 13 residues. CDR3: CSVEPNAGKTQYF. The CDR3 DNA is TGCAGCGTTGAACCAAACGCGGGAAAGACCCAGTACTTC.

V gene TRBV30 combines with J gene TRBJ1-2; no reliable D call. Between the trimmed V and J ends, which lost 2 bases and 10 bases, there was a span of 11 bases. The CDR3 is 11 residues long. Per the germline V gene, CDR1 is GTSNPN and CDR2 is SVGIG (reference sequence). CDR3 DNA: TGTGCCTGGAGTCCTAGGACCGACTACACCTTC. Translating gives CAWSPRTDYTF.

This clone was seen a few times. The rearrangement uses TRBV2 and TRBJ2-3; D is perhaps TRBD1 (5 bases). The V end lost 4 bases, the J end lost 2 bases, and 7 bases lay between the germline ends. CDR3 length: 13 amino acids. CDR1 and CDR2 (germline): SNHLY, FYNNEI. The CDR3 spells CASSGQYTDTQYF. For the CDR3, the DNA is TGTGCCAGCAGTGGACAGTACACAGATACGCAGTATTTT.

The chain is built from TRBV28 and TRBJ2-6; TRBD1 agrees at 7 bases. The CDR3 spans 15 residues. V was clipped by 5 bases and J by 2 bases; unmatched bases: 3. Per the germline V gene, CDR1 is MDHEN and CDR2 is SYDVKM. The CDR3 spells CASSKTGAGANVLTF. The CDR3, as DNA: TGTGCCAGCAGTAAAACAGGGGCTGGGGCCAACGTCCTGACTTTC. The whole variable domain, filled in from reference TRBV28 and TRBJ2-6, reads DVKVTQSSRYLVKRTGEKVFLECVQDMDHENMFWYRQDPGLGLRLIYFSYDVKMKEKGDIPEGYSVSREKKERFSLILESASTNQTSMYLCASSKTGAGANVLTFGAGSRLTVL.

This clone came up many times. This rearrangement joins TRBV6-4 to TRBJ1-1; 8 nucleotides line up with TRBD1. V gave up 6 bases and J gave up 11 bases; unmatched junction bases: 11. The germline CDR1 and CDR2 sequences are MRHNA and SNTAGT. This CDR3 contains 13 residues. CDR3 in DNA: TGTGCCAGCAGGTCACAGGGGGGGTTCGGGGCTTTCTTT. Protein sequence: CASRSQGGFGAFF.

The chain couples TRBV28 to TRBJ2-7; 7 bases line up with TRBD1. The germline gives CDR1 MDHEN, CDR2 SYDVKM. The ends lost 6 bases at V and 6 bases at J; junction bases unmatched: 5. The CDR3 sequence is 12 residues long. CDR3 protein: CASSSRGLEQYF. CDR3 coding DNA: TGTGCCAGCAGCTCGAGGGGGCTCGAGCAGTACTTC.

CDR3 loop: CASSIDSKEKWITGLHSPLHF. CDR3 bases: TGTGCCAGTAGTATAGACTCTAAGGAGAAGTGGATAACAGGGCTACATTCACCCCTCCACTTT. V usage is TRBV19 and J usage is TRBJ1-6; D may be TRBD1 (6 bases). Germline V gene lookup returns CDR1 LNHDA and CDR2 SQIVND (reference sequence). The CDR3 length is 21 residues. The V end lost 0 bases, the J end lost 8 bases, and 29 bases lay between the germline ends.

On this clone: Without the conserved terminal phenylalanine or tryptophan, this CDR3 likely stems from a read error. No DNA is shown, since the ends of the CDR3 on it are uncertain; the CDR3 is the one TCRdb lists. This sequence joins TRBV16 and TRBJ2-7. Germline V gene lookup returns CDR1 KGHSY and CDR2 FQNENV. With termini counted, the CDR3 has 12 amino acids. CDR3 amino acids: CASSQFLTNVII.

In this sample, this clone turned up a few times. The rearrangement uses TRBV5-6 and TRBJ2-3, with 12 nucleotides matching TRBD2. This CDR3 contains 17 residues. The ends lost 3 bases at V and 3 bases at J; junction bases unmatched: 8. Germline assignment: CDR1 SGHDT and CDR2 YYEEEE. DNA of the CDR3: TGTGCCAGCAGCTCTTTGACTAGCGGGGGATTTACAGATACGCAGTATTTT. It translates to CASSSLTSGGFTDTQYF. The full variable domain, in which reference TRBV5-6 and TRBJ2-3 provide the parts outside the CDR3, is DAGVTQSPTHLIKTRGQQVTLRCSPKSGHDTVSWYQQALGQGPQFIFQYYEEEERQRGNFPDRFSGHQFPNYSSELNVNALLLGDSALYLCASSSLTSGGFTDTQYFGPGTRLTVL.

As concerns this clone: This CDR3 is also generated by other DNA sequences in the sample. The genes are TRBV9 and TRBJ2-2, with 8 bases identical to TRBD2. The CDR3 totals 16 residues. Germline CDR1 and CDR2: SGDLS and YYNGEE. V was clipped by 0 bases and J by 0 bases; unmatched bases: 1. CDR3 DNA: TGTGCCAGCAGCGTAGCCGGGGGGGCGAACACCGGGGAGCTGTTTTTT. It specifies CASSVAGGANTGELFF.

The CDR3 DNA is TGTGCCAGCAGTAGCGAGGACACCGGGGAGCTGTTTTTT. It specifies CASSSEDTGELFF. The chain recombines TRBV6-4 with TRBJ2-2; D not resolved. V was shortened by 5 bases and J by 3 bases, with 7 bases between the two germline ends. This CDR3 has 13 residues. CDR1 and CDR2 from the germline V gene are MRHNA and SNTAGT.

The sample holds a few counts of this clone. V gene TRBV29-1 combines with J gene TRBJ1-1; D gene unclear. The CDR3 is 12 amino acids. CDR1 is SQVTM, CDR2 ANQGSEA, per germline. With 6 bases removed from V and 2 bases from J, the gap between germline ends came to 10 bases. The CDR3 loop is CSVAGANTEAFF. The CDR3 bases are TGCAGCGTCGCTGGAGCTAACACTGAAGCTTTCTTT. The full variable domain, rest sourced from reference TRBV29-1 and TRBJ1-1, is SAVISQKPSRDICQRGTSLTIQCQVDSQVTMMFWYRQQPGQSLTLIATANQGSEATYESGFVIDKFPISRPNLTFSTLTVSNMSPEDSSIYLCSVAGANTEAFFGQGTRLTVV.

The chain combines TRBV6-5 with TRBJ2-7, with 8 positions matching TRBD1. The V and J ends lost 5 bases and 5 bases, in that order; junction bases with no gene match: 8. The germline gives CDR1 MNHEY, CDR2 SVGAGI. The CDR3 is 14 amino acids. The CDR3 region has the DNA TGTGCCAGCAGTACTCGACAGGGGACCAACGAGCAGTACTTC. As protein: CASSTRQGTNEQYF.

The V call is TRBV7-8, the J call TRBJ2-2, with no clear D. The V end was cut by 0 bases, the J end by 3 bases, with 8 bases between. This CDR3 spans 15 amino acids. Germline V gene sequence: CDR1 SGHVS, CDR2 FQNEAQ. CDR3 sequence reads: CASSLAPWDTGELFF. The CDR3 DNA is TGTGCCAGCAGCTTAGCTCCGTGGGACACCGGGGAGCTGTTTTTT.

The genes are TRBV10-1 and TRBJ2-7, with TRBD1 identical over 7 bases. Per the germline V gene, CDR1 is WNHNN and CDR2 is SYGVQD (reference sequence). CDR3 length: 12 amino acids. The J segment lost 6 bases and the V segment lost 6 bases, leaving 5 bases of the junction unmatched. CDR3 loop: CASRSTGIEQYF. For the CDR3, the DNA is TGCGCCAGCAGATCGACAGGGATCGAGCAGTACTTC.

The genes are TRBV4-1 and TRBJ1-1; D is ambiguous. The V end lost 5 bases, the J end lost 4 bases, and 20 bases lay between the germline ends. The CDR3 runs to 16 residues. The germline V gene has CDR1 MGHRA and CDR2 YSYEKL. CDR3: CASSSPPVRGLTEAFF. CDR3 sequence (DNA): TGCGCCAGCAGCTCCCCCCCCGTCCGCGGCCTCACTGAAGCTTTCTTT.

This clone came up a few times. The V and J genes are TRBV4-3 and TRBJ2-1; 10 positions agree with TRBD2. Germline CDR1 and CDR2: LGHNA and YSLEER. Trimming removed 2 bases from V and 4 bases from J; junction bases left unmatched: 5. The CDR3 runs to 16 residues. CDR3 protein: CASSQSAGGPYNEQFF. The CDR3 nucleotides read TGCGCCAGCAGCCAATCAGCGGGAGGGCCTTACAATGAGCAGTTCTTC.

This clone was counted between two and nine times. The chain links TRBV25-1 to TRBJ1-1; no clear D. The CDR3 length is 15 residues. The V end was cut by 4 bases, the J end by 5 bases, with 17 bases between. The germline CDR1 and CDR2 sequences are MGHDK and SYGVNS. The CDR3 DNA follows: TGTGCCAGCAGTGGGGCACAGAAGGGTGATACTGAAGCTTTCTTT. It codes for CASSGAQKGDTEAFF.

The rearrangement links TRBV27 to TRBJ1-1; 9 bases agree with TRBD1. Germline values: CDR1 MNHEY, CDR2 SMNVEV (reference sequence). The CDR3 consists of 17 residues. The J segment lost 5 bases and the V segment lost 4 bases, leaving 14 bases of the junction unmatched. CDR3 in DNA: TGTGCCAGCAGTTCCTACGGGGGGACAGGGCAGGGGACTGAAGCTTTCTTT. This encodes CASSSYGGTGQGTEAFF.

Concerning this clone itself: Other nucleotide sequences from this sample produce the same CDR3. This chain links TRBV9 with TRBJ2-1; D tentatively fits TRBD1 or TRBD2 (7 bases each). Trimming took 0 bases from V and 1 from J, leaving 14 bases between them. The CDR3 spans 17 residues. Germline-derived CDR1 and CDR2 are SGDLS and YYNGEE. The CDR3 here is CASSVGPRGGSYNEQFF. CDR3 DNA: TGTGCCAGCAGCGTAGGGCCCAGGGGGGGGTCCTACAATGAGCAGTTCTTC. The whole variable domain, remainder taken from reference TRBV9 and TRBJ2-1, is DSGVTQTPKHLITATGQRVTLRCSPRSGDLSVYWYQQSLDQGLQFLIQYYNGEERAKGNILERFSAQQFPDLHSELNLSSLELGDSALYFCASSVGPRGGSYNEQFFGPGTRLTVL.

This chain links TRBV5-6 with TRBJ2-5; D perhaps matches TRBD1 (6 bases). Germline V gene data show CDR1 as SGHDT and CDR2 as YYEEEE. V was cut by 4 bases and J by 6 bases, with 16 bases left in between. The CDR3 is 14 residues long. The CDR3 protein is CASSQGQTGQTQYF. DNA of the CDR3: TGTGCCAGCAGCCAGGGACAAACGGGGCAGACCCAGTACTTC.

The V and J genes are TRBV18 and TRBJ1-2; D might be TRBD1 (6 bases). Between the trimmed V and J ends, which lost 3 bases and 1 base, there was a span of 18 bases. The CDR3 runs 17 residues. Germline CDR1 reads KGHSH; CDR2 reads LQKENI. CDR3 sequence (DNA): TGTGCCAGCTCACCCCGCATATTACAGGGTGGTAACTATGGCTACACCTTC. Its translation: CASSPRILQGGNYGYTF.

This clone has only a few counts. The rearrangement uses TRBV19 and TRBJ1-1; D call uncertain. CDR3 length equals 13 residues. Germline V gene sequence: CDR1 LNHDA, CDR2 SQIVND (reference sequence). Trimming pared 2 bases from V and 3 bases from J, leaving 7 bases between. The CDR3 DNA reads TGTGCCAGTAGTATATCGGCCCACACTGAAGCTTTCTTT. The encoded protein is CASSISAHTEAFF.